One and the same sample provided the 14 T cell receptor beta chains below, sequenced in a study of Graves' ophthalmopathy and Graves' hyperthyroidism. Amplified TCR beta CDR3 regions were obtained using RNA transcripts as template. HTBI primers primed a first-round RT-PCR, and a second-round multiplex PCR followed. TCRdb reanalysed the multiplex PCR reads using MiXCR and keeps one entry per CDR3 protein. The table records around 470,000 distinct CDR3 sequences, about 15% of them present only once. The sample consisted of blood. These receptors originate from a woman aged 30 to 39 with Graves' ophthalmopathy.

This clonotype was seen at least ten times. The V gene is TRBV7-9, the J gene TRBJ2-3; D not certain. The CDR3 is 10 amino acids. The germline gives CDR1 SEHNR, CDR2 FQNEAQ (reference sequence). The germline V and J ends were trimmed by 5 bases and 3 bases, with 0 bases remaining between them. The CDR3 is CASSTDTQYF. As DNA, the CDR3 is TGTGCCAGCAGCACAGATACGCAGTATTTT.

This clonotype was seen many times. The V and J genes are TRBV28 and TRBJ2-4, with a possible D match to TRBD2 (6 bases). The ends were cut back, 5 bases at V and 0 bases at J, with 20 bases in the middle. CDR1 is MDHEN and CDR2 is SYDVKM in the germline V gene. This CDR3 contains 18 residues. The CDR3 DNA sequence: TGTGCCAGCAGTACCATTTACGGGACTTTGCTAGCCAAAAACATTCAGTACTTC. Translating it yields CASSTIYGTLLAKNIQYF.

This clonotype was seen ten or more times. The CDR3 DNA is TGTGCCAGCAGGGTTCATGTGGGAAACACTGAAGCTTTCTTT. It codes for CASRVHVGNTEAFF. V and J are TRBV2 and TRBJ1-1; D is unresolved. V dropped 6 bases and J dropped 2 bases, with 13 bases sitting between them. The V gene's germline CDR1 is SNHLY and CDR2 FYNNEI. CDR3 size: 14 residues.

Details on this clonotype: A much larger clone differs from this one at a single base, so this may be a read error. The chain uses TRBV9 and TRBJ2-7, with D perhaps given as TRBD1 or TRBD2 (5 bases each). The CDR3 has 14 amino acids. Germline V gene lookup returns CDR1 SGDLS and CDR2 YYNGEE. The CDR3, as DNA: TGTTCCAGCAGCGTAAGCTGGGACGGGTACGAGCAGTACTTC. Protein: CSSSVSWDGYEQYF.

This clonotype was observed a few times. The chain couples TRBV9 to TRBJ1-6; 7 nucleotides match TRBD1. The V gene end was trimmed by 4 bases and the J gene end by 0 bases; junction bases not matched to a gene: 4. The CDR3 is 16 residues long. Germline lookup yields CDR1 SGDLS and CDR2 YYNGEE. The CDR3 nucleotides are TGTGCCAGCAGCACACAGGGGAGCTCCTATAATTCACCCCTCCACTTT. It specifies CASSTQGSSYNSPLHF.

This clonotype showed up just a few times. The genes are TRBV5-1 and TRBJ1-1; TRBD1 matches at 7 bases. The V gene's germline CDR1 is SGHRS and CDR2 YFSETQ. V lost 5 bases, J lost 1 base, and 5 bases stayed unmatched. The CDR3 extends over 14 amino acids. In DNA, the CDR3 is TGCGCCAGCAGGTCTGGACAGGCGAACACTGAAGCTTTCTTT. Residues: CASRSGQANTEAFF.

This clonotype was detected many times. V is TRBV24-1 and J is TRBJ2-7; perhaps TRBD2 as D (6 bases). The V and J ends lost 2 bases and 2 bases respectively, with 9 bases between them. This CDR3 region has 14 residues. The germline V gene encodes CDR1 KGHDR and CDR2 SFDVKD. The CDR3 DNA reads as TGTGCCACCAGTGATTCACGGAGGGCCTACGAGCAGTACTTC. Encoded protein: CATSDSRRAYEQYF.

Only one count was recorded for this clonotype. This chain uses TRBV2 with TRBJ1-5; D not certain. Germline CDR1 and CDR2: SNHLY and FYNNEI. V shed 3 bases and J shed 2 bases, with 14 bases lying between them. The CDR3 length is 16 residues. This CDR3 reads CASSDILGSGNQPQHF. CDR3 nucleotide sequence: TGTGCCAGCAGTGACATCTTAGGGTCAGGCAATCAGCCCCAGCATTTT. The whole variable domain, remainder taken from reference TRBV2 and TRBJ1-5, is EPEVTQTPSHQVTQMGQEVILRCVPISNHLYFYWYRQILGQKVEFLVSFYNNEISEKSEIFDDQFSVERPDGSNFTLKIRSTKLEDSAMYFCASSDILGSGNQPQHFGDGTRLSIL.

This clonotype was detected ten times or more. The CDR3, as DNA: TGCGCCAGCAGCCTCCTAGGGGATCAAGAGACCCAGTACTTC. Amino acids: CASSLLGDQETQYF. V usage is TRBV5-1 and J usage is TRBJ2-5; weak D call: TRBD1 (5 bases). The V and J ends lost 4 bases and 2 bases respectively, with 12 bases between them. This CDR3 spans 14 amino acids. Germline V gene sequence: CDR1 SGHRS, CDR2 YFSETQ.

The chain employs TRBV24-1 and TRBJ2-5; D gene ambiguous. From germline, CDR1 is KGHDR and CDR2 SFDVKD. This CDR3 contains 15 residues. V was pared by 6 bases and J by 3 bases, with 16 bases between. As DNA, the CDR3 is TGTGCCACCAGTCCGGGTCCAAAAATCAAAGAGACCCAGTACTTC. This encodes CATSPGPKIKETQYF.

The table lists this clonotype with many counts. This chain joins TRBV19 and TRBJ1-5; possible D gene TRBD1, 6 bases. Germline values: CDR1 LNHDA, CDR2 SQIVND (reference sequence). Deletions cut 0 bases from V and 1 base from J, with 19 bases between. The CDR3 is made up of 19 amino acids. Here the CDR3 reads CASSIDPPRQASSNQPQHF. DNA for the CDR3: TGTGCCAGTAGTATAGACCCCCCTAGACAGGCCTCAAGCAATCAGCCCCAGCATTTT.

This clonotype was found many times. This chain connects TRBV19 to TRBJ1-2, with no clear D. V was trimmed by 8 bases and J by 3 bases, leaving 13 bases between them. There are 13 residues in the CDR3. Germline assignment: CDR1 LNHDA and CDR2 SQIVND (reference sequence). The CDR3 loop is CASSQGFHYGYTF. DNA of the CDR3: TGTGCCAGTTCCCAAGGATTCCACTATGGCTACACCTTC.

The chain couples TRBV6-1 to TRBJ1-5; possibly TRBD1 for D (6 bases). Germline assignment: CDR1 MNHNS and CDR2 SASEGT. The CDR3 length is 16 residues. V was shortened by 6 bases and J by 0 bases, with 15 bases between the two germline ends. The CDR3 spells CASRRQEIYSNQPQHF. CDR3 coding DNA: TGTGCCAGCAGAAGACAGGAGATTTATAGCAATCAGCCCCAGCATTTT.

Many counts were recorded for this clonotype. The chain employs TRBV20-1 and TRBJ1-5; D is undetermined. The V end lost 3 bases, the J end lost 2 bases, and 8 bases lay between the germline ends. The CDR3 covers 13 residues. Germline V gives CDR1 DFQATT, CDR2 SNEGSKA (reference sequence). Here the CDR3 reads CSARSGGNQPQHF. In DNA form, the CDR3 reads TGCAGTGCTAGGTCCGGGGGCAATCAGCCCCAGCATTTT.